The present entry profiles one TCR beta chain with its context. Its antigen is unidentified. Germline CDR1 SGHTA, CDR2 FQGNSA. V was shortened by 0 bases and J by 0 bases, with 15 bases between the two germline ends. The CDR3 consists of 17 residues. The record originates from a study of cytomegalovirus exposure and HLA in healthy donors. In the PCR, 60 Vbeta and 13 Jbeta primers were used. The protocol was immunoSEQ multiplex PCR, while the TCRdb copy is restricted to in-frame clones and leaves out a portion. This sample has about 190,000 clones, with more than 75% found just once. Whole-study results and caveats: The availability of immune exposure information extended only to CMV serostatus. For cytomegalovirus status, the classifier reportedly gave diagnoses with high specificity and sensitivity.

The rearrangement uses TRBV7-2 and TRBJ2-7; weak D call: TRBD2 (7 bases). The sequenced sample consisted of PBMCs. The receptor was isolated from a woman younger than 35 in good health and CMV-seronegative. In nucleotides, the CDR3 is TGTGCCAGCAGCTTAGCGGGTTCGGGGGGCCGCTCCTACGAGCAGTACTTC. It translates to CASSLAGSGGRSYEQYF.